This T cell receptor (beta chain) appears in the sequencing data of a study of CD8 T cells in Susac syndrome. Reverse transcription of roughly 0.5 to 1 ug RNA used random hexamers. TCRdb called the immunoSEQ multiplex PCR reads again in MiXCR, with one record for every CDR3 protein. The data show approximately 150,000 distinct CDR3 sequences, with around 94% seen just once and 0.084% held by the top ten. The CDR3 has 15 residues. Germline V lookup: CDR1 SGHNT, CDR2 YYREEE (reference sequence). Trimming took off 4 bases at V and 2 bases at J, with 13 bases between the two ends. The TCR sequence derives from a human donor in good health. Sequenced input: CD4+ T cells from PBMCs. V and J are TRBV5-4 and TRBJ2-1, with D perhaps TRBD1 or TRBD2 (5 bases each). The CDR3 reads CASSPGGRPYNEQFF. The CDR3 DNA follows: TGTGCCAGCAGCCCTGGGGGAAGGCCCTACAATGAGCAGTTCTTC.